A selection of T cell receptor beta chains follows, all from one sample in a study of blood T cell repertoires in COVID-19. Using immunoSEQ multiplex PCR, the repertoire was profiled, and TCRdb retains in-frame clones only, with some absent. Altogether 150,000 to 200,000 clones are present, 70% to 80% being singletons, with the ten largest covering 7% to 10%. Sequenced: peripheral blood. The source is a man in his 60s with acute or convalescent COVID-19. CDR3s include the opening cysteine and the closing phenylalanine or tryptophan. Each record gives: V gene, clone size, J gene, D gene, CDR3 DNA, CDR3 protein. D genes are given only for firm matches. Clone size is shown for a subset of rows, as once, few, many or a class of expanded clone.

TRBV29-1,-,TRBJ1-1,TRBD1,TGCAGCGTCGTTCGGGGGACAGGGGGCTTCACTGAAGCTTTCTTT,CSVVRGTGGFTEAFF
TRBV2,-,TRBJ1-2,-,TGTGCCAGCATAATGGACCGGTCTTGGGGCGGCTACACCTTC,CASIMDRSWGGYTF
TRBV12-5,-,TRBJ2-1,TRBD2,TGTGCTAGTGGTTTGGTATCAGCGGGGCACAATGAGCAGTTCTTC,CASGLVSAGHNEQFF
TRBV7-9,-,TRBJ2-3,TRBD2,TGTGCCAGCAGCGGCGGGACTAGCGGAAGCACAGATACGCAGTATTTT,CASSGGTSGSTDTQYF
TRBV6-6,few,TRBJ2-2,TRBD1,TGTGCCAGCAGTTCAGGAGACAGGGGCAAGGCCGGGGAGCTGTTTTTT,CASSSGDRGKAGELFF
TRBV19,-,TRBJ2-3,-,TGTGCCAGTAGTATATCAGGAGGGGTGCCGCATACGCAGTATTTT,CASSISGGVPHTQYF
TRBV3-1/TRBV3-2,-,TRBJ2-7,-,TGTGCCAGCAGCCAAGACCGGGGACTGTTCTCCTACGAGCAGTACTTC,CASSQDRGLFSYEQYF
TRBV5-6,-,TRBJ2-2,-,TGTGCCAGCAGCTTCGGGAGATTAAACACCGGGGAGCTGTTTTTT,CASSFGRLNTGELFF
TRBV5-1,-,TRBJ2-1,-,TGCGCCAGCAGCTTGGAAGGGGATCTTTACAATGAGCAGTTCTTC,CASSLEGDLYNEQFF
TRBV11-2,-,TRBJ2-1,-,TGTGCCAGCAGCCCAGCCGGGAGCTCCTACAATGAGCAGTTCTTC,CASSPAGSSYNEQFF
TRBV19,-,TRBJ1-5,TRBD1,TGTGCCAGTAGTACAGGGGACAGGAGTAGCAATCAGCCCCAGCATTTT,CASSTGDRSSNQPQHF
TRBV5-1,-,TRBJ2-5,TRBD1,TGCGCCAGCAGACTACCGGGACAGGGACGGGGCCAGTACTTC,CASRLPGQGRGQYF
TRBV7-2,once,TRBJ1-1,-,TGTGCCAGCAGCTTACATCCCATGAACACTGAAGCTTTCTTT,CASSLHPMNTEAFF
TRBV7-3,-,TRBJ2-7,-,TGTGCCAGCAGCTTAAACTTCCAGGGAACGAATGGGGAGCAGTACTTC,CASSLNFQGTNGEQYF
TRBV27,-,TRBJ1-1,TRBD1,TGTGCCAGCAGTGAGGGACAGAGGAACACTGAAGCTTTCTTT,CASSEGQRNTEAFF
TRBV6-2/TRBV6-3,-,TRBJ2-1,TRBD2,TGTGCCAGCAGTGAGCGGGGTTACAATGAGCAGTTCTTC,CASSERGYNEQFF
TRBV13,-,TRBJ1-2,TRBD1,TGTGCCAGCAGCTCCGGGGACAGGGGGCAGGATGGCTACACCTTC,CASSSGDRGQDGYTF
TRBV7-9,few,TRBJ1-1,-,TGTGCCAGCAGCCGCCGACAGGATTCTGAAGCTTTCTTT,CASSRRQDSEAFF
TRBV15,-,TRBJ2-7,-,TGTGCCACCAGCAGACCGCGGGGAGCAGGGGGACACGAGCAGTACTTC,CATSRPRGAGGHEQYF
TRBV4-1,-,TRBJ1-2,TRBD1,TGCGCCAGCAGCCAACCCCGACAGGGAGACTATGGCTACACCTTC,CASSQPRQGDYGYTF
TRBV27,-,TRBJ1-1,-,TGTGCCAGCAGTTTATATTGGGCGGGGGTCACTGAAGCTTTCTTT,CASSLYWAGVTEAFF
TRBV27,-,TRBJ2-7,-,TGTGCCAGCAGCCTGGGGCAGATCTACGAGCAGTACTTC,CASSLGQIYEQYF
TRBV15,-,TRBJ1-6,TRBD1,TGTGCCACCAGCCATGGGAACAGGGGTGATAATTCACCCCTCCACTTT,CATSHGNRGDNSPLHF
TRBV21-1,-,TRBJ1-3,-,TGTGCCAGCAGCAGACAGATCGGACAGCCTACTGGAAACACCATATATTTT,CASSRQIGQPTGNTIYF
TRBV29-1,-,TRBJ1-1,-,TGCAGCGTTGAGGAGGGAAGGGGCACTGAAGCTTTCTTT,CSVEEGRGTEAFF
TRBV7-9,few,TRBJ2-1,-,TGTGCCAGCAGCTTAGACGGACAGCCCTACAATGAGCAGTTCTTC,CASSLDGQPYNEQFF
TRBV11-2,many,TRBJ2-3,TRBD1,TGTGCCAGCAGCTGGACAGGGGGAGGCACAGATACGCAGTATTTT,CASSWTGGGTDTQYF
TRBV19,few,TRBJ2-7,TRBD2,TGTGCCAGTAGCTACTCCACTAGCGGGGGAGCCTACGAGCAGTACTTC,CASSYSTSGGAYEQYF
TRBV13,-,TRBJ2-2,TRBD1,TGTGCCAGCAGCTTACGGGGGACAGGCACCGGGGAGCTGTTTTTT,CASSLRGTGTGELFF
TRBV6-5,-,TRBJ1-1,-,TGTGCCAGCAGTCAGGATGGCACTGAAGCTTTCTTT,CASSQDGTEAFF
TRBV7-9,-,TRBJ2-3,TRBD2,TGTGCCAGCAGCCACAATATCCCTGGGAGCGGGGGGGCGACAGATACGCAGTATTTT,CASSHNIPGSGGATDTQYF
TRBV29-1,once,TRBJ1-4,TRBD1,TGCAGCGTTACGACAGGGTTCGTGGCTAATGAAAAACTGTTTTTT,CSVTTGFVANEKLFF
TRBV5-4,-,TRBJ1-4,-,TGTGCCAGCAGCGGTACCGCTCAGGGGACAACTAATGAAAAACTGTTTTTT,CASSGTAQGTTNEKLFF
TRBV10-1,-,TRBJ2-2,TRBD1,TGCGCCAGCAGACCGACAGGGGCCGGGGAGCTGTTTTTT,CASRPTGAGELFF
TRBV30,once,TRBJ1-5,TRBD1,TGTGCCTGGAGTAAAGGGGGCCCCAATCAGCCCCAGCATTTT,CAWSKGGPNQPQHF
TRBV28,-,TRBJ2-3,-,TGTGCCAGCAGTAACAGGGATCGGTCAGATACGCAGTATTTT,CASSNRDRSDTQYF
TRBV11-2,few,TRBJ2-2,TRBD2,TGTGCCAGCAGCAAAAGGCTGACTAGCGGGGGGCGCGGCACCGGGGAGCTGTTTTTT,CASSKRLTSGGRGTGELFF
TRBV5-1,-,TRBJ1-6,TRBD1,TGCGCCAGCAGCTTGTCAGGGGGCTATTCACCCCTCCACTTT,CASSLSGGYSPLHF
TRBV28,-,TRBJ2-7,TRBD1,TGTGCCAGCCGGGACAGGGGCTTAGGGGAGCAGTACTTC,CASRDRGLGEQYF
TRBV14,once,TRBJ2-7,TRBD1,TGTGCCAGCAGCCCAGGGACAGAAAAGGGTCTCTACGAGCAGTACTTC,CASSPGTEKGLYEQYF
TRBV5-1,once,TRBJ2-7,TRBD1,TGCGCCAGCAGCCTGGGACAGGGGTTATACGAGCAGTACTTC,CASSLGQGLYEQYF
TRBV2,-,TRBJ1-1,-,TGTGCCAGCACCTTTCGTCTAGAATTTACTGAAGCTTTCTTT,CASTFRLEFTEAFF
TRBV7-3,-,TRBJ2-5,TRBD1,TGTGCCAGCAGCTTAGGGACAGGGGGGACCCAAGAGACCCAGTACTTC,CASSLGTGGTQETQYF
TRBV2,-,TRBJ1-2,-,TGTGCCAGCAGTGGCAGGGGTGGCTACACCTTC,CASSGRGGYTF
TRBV5-4,-,TRBJ2-1,TRBD2,TGTGCCAGCAGCTTTGGGGGGGGACCGCCCAATGAGCAGTTCTTC,CASSFGGGPPNEQFF
TRBV14,-,TRBJ1-2,TRBD1,TGTGCCAGCAGCCTGGGACAGAACTATGGCTACACCTTC,CASSLGQNYGYTF
TRBV6-5,-,TRBJ2-6,-,TGTGCCAGCAGTTACCGGACAGCTGGGGCCAACGTCCTGACTTTC,CASSYRTAGANVLTF
TRBV9,-,TRBJ1-6,-,TGTGCCAGCAGCGTCCACGGGGGACTCACTAATTCACCCCTCCACTTT,CASSVHGGLTNSPLHF
TRBV28,-,TRBJ1-6,-,TGTGCCAGCAGTTTAAGCAGGAGGAGGGGAAATTCACCCCTCCACTTT,CASSLSRRRGNSPLHF
TRBV11-2,-,TRBJ1-2,-,TGTGCCAGCAGCTTAGAAGTAGGGGGACAAGCATTTTATGGCTACACCTTC,CASSLEVGGQAFYGYTF
TRBV4-2,-,TRBJ2-1,-,TGTGCCAGCAGCCAAGATTACCCCAGGGTTACTGAGCAGTTCTTC,CASSQDYPRVTEQFF
TRBV20-1,-,TRBJ2-5,-,TGCAGTGCTAGTCTAGAAAGAGAGTACTTC,CSASLEREYF
TRBV19,-,TRBJ2-2,TRBD2,TGTGCCAGTAGTATAGCCCGGGAGGGTGCCACCGGGGAGCTGTTTTTT,CASSIAREGATGELFF
TRBV27,-,TRBJ1-1,-,TGTGCCAGCAGTTGGACCGGACAGTTCCTATCCGAAGCTTTCTTT,CASSWTGQFLSEAFF
TRBV2,-,TRBJ1-5,-,TGTGCCAGCAGTGAGTGGGCAGGGAATCAGCCCCAGCATTTT,CASSEWAGNQPQHF
TRBV7-2,-,TRBJ1-3,-,TGTGCCAGCAGCTTAGATACAGAGAGCTCTGGAAACACCATATATTTT,CASSLDTESSGNTIYF
TRBV30,few,TRBJ1-6,-,TGTGCCTGGAGTGTAAACGCGTCACCCCTCCACTTT,CAWSVNASPLHF
TRBV29-1,-,TRBJ2-1,TRBD2,TGCAGCTTCGCCGGGACTAATGGCAATGAGCAGTTCTTC,CSFAGTNGNEQFF
TRBV30,-,TRBJ2-5,TRBD1,TGTGCCTGGAGTCCCGTGGACAGGGACGGAGAGACCCAGTACTTC,CAWSPVDRDGETQYF